The 29 T cell receptor beta chains in this list originate from one sample, sequenced in a study of T cell clusters in autoimmune cytopenias. TRB was amplified from 250 ng of peripheral blood genomic DNA per sample. Multiplex touch-down PCR amplified TRB using TRB-A and TRB-B pools in one tube. TCRdb re-called the multiplex PCR reads, yielding one record per CDR3 amino acid sequence without DNA. Recorded for this sample: thousands of distinct CDR3 sequences. The sample consisted of peripheral blood. All receptors derive from a human donor with an autoimmune cytopenia or autoimmune hepatitis (not recorded which).

The rearrangement joins TRBV20-1 to TRBJ2-2; no DNA is available, so the TRBD1 call from TCRdb remains unchecked. The CDR3 loop spans 15 amino acids. Germline V gene sequence: CDR1 DFQATT, CDR2 SNEGSKA (reference sequence). The CDR3: CSASPTGDNTGELFF.

The rearrangement uses TRBV20-1 and TRBJ2-3; TCRdb selects TRBD2, and the lack of DNA leaves this call unchecked. Germline CDR1 reads DFQATT; CDR2 reads SNEGSKA (reference sequence). CDR3 size: 17 residues. The CDR3: CSASEAGIDESTDTQYF.

This clonotype is called medium-sized based on its frequency. V and J are TRBV6-6 and TRBJ2-5. This CDR3 region has 14 residues. The V gene's germline CDR1 is MNHNY and CDR2 SVGAGI (reference sequence). CDR3: CASSYGTRQETQYF.

This chain uses TRBV27 with TRBJ2-2; TCRdb's D call, TRBD1, is unchecked because there is no DNA. The CDR3 consists of 15 residues. Germline CDR1 MNHEY, CDR2 SMNVEV (reference sequence). CDR3 region: CASSTGQGRTGELFF.

The rearrangement links TRBV18 to TRBJ2-5; TCRdb gives TRBD2 as the D gene, but with no DNA this cannot be confirmed. This CDR3 has 13 amino acids. Germline lookup yields CDR1 KGHSH and CDR2 LQKENI. The CDR3 spells CASSPVSGETQYF.

Its frequency marks this clonotype as medium-sized. J is TRBJ1-6 and V is TRBV19. This CDR3 region has 15 residues. Looked up from germline, CDR1 is LNHDA and CDR2 is SQIVND (reference sequence). CDR3 protein: CASSLLTGGNSPLHF.

The chain couples TRBV20-1 to TRBJ1-5. CDR1 and CDR2 from the germline V gene are DFQATT and SNEGSKA (reference sequence). This CDR3 is 15 amino acids long. The CDR3 loop reads CSARDSRQSNQPQHF.

By frequency, this clonotype is medium-sized (0.01 to 0.1%). The chain links TRBV6-1 to TRBJ1-2. The CDR3 is 13 residues long. The germline gives CDR1 MNHNS, CDR2 SASEGT. The CDR3 loop is CASSYNRYGGYTF.

CDR3 sequence: CASTPSSTGRSYEQYF. This sequence joins TRBV6-6 and TRBJ2-7; there is no DNA to check the TCRdb D call of TRBD1. The germline V gene has CDR1 MNHNY and CDR2 SVGAGI (reference sequence). This CDR3 contains 16 residues.

This clonotype ranks as medium-sized in terms of frequency. V and J are TRBV18 and TRBJ2-7. CDR3 size: 14 residues. CDR1 is KGHSH and CDR2 is LQKENI in the germline V gene. CDR3 in amino acids: CASSTSMGSYEQYF.

This clonotype shows up as medium-sized by frequency. V and J are TRBV7-6 and TRBJ1-3. Germline-derived CDR1 and CDR2 are SGHVS and FNYEAQ. This CDR3 has 13 residues. This chain's CDR3 is CASSLGAIDTIYF. The whole variable domain, remainder taken from reference TRBV7-6 and TRBJ1-3, is GAGVSQSPRYKVTKRGQDVALRCDPISGHVSLYWYRQALGQGPEFLTYFNYEAQQDKSGLPNDRFSAERPEGSISTLTIQRTEQRDSAMYRCASSLGAIDTIYFGEGSWLTVV.

J is TRBJ1-5 and V is TRBV6-5. From germline, CDR1 is MNHEY and CDR2 SVGAGI. The CDR3 is made up of 12 amino acids. The CDR3 loop reads CASMEGDQPQHF.

According to its frequency, this clonotype is medium-sized. The genes are TRBV19 and TRBJ2-3; the TRBD2 assignment by TCRdb is unverifiable without DNA. CDR1 LNHDA and CDR2 SQIVND come from the germline V gene (reference sequence). This CDR3 region has 18 residues. The CDR3 reads CASSIVGLMRESTDTQYF.

The chain couples TRBV20-1 to TRBJ2-5; TCRdb selects TRBD1, and the lack of DNA leaves this call unchecked. Germline CDR1 and CDR2: DFQATT and SNEGSKA (reference sequence). The CDR3 loop spans 15 amino acids. The CDR3: CSARVGQGAGETQYF.

In terms of frequency, this clonotype is medium-sized (0.01 to 0.1%). V is TRBV10-3 and J is TRBJ1-5; with no DNA, the TCRdb D assignment of TRBD1 cannot be verified. CDR3 size: 14 residues. Germline CDR1 is ENHRY and CDR2 is SYGVKD. CDR3 sequence reads: CAISERGGDQPQHF.

Measured by frequency, this clonotype is medium-sized. The gene calls are TRBV7-9 and TRBJ2-7; the TCRdb call, TRBD2, lacks DNA for checking. The V gene's germline CDR1 is SEHNR and CDR2 FQNEAQ (reference sequence). The CDR3 is made up of 18 amino acids. The CDR3 here is CASSLAVRLAGGHYEQYF.

The chain recombines TRBV19 with TRBJ2-3; TCRdb proposes TRBD2, but this gene call is untestable without DNA. The V gene's germline CDR1 is LNHDA and CDR2 SQIVND (reference sequence). The CDR3 loop spans 16 amino acids. The chain's CDR3 is CASSSQRGGLTDTQYF.

V gene TRBV19 combines with J gene TRBJ1-1; TCRdb names TRBD1, which stays unverified in the absence of DNA. The CDR3 spans 13 residues. Germline V CDR1 and CDR2: LNHDA, SQIVND (reference sequence). CDR3 sequence: CASSGEGGTEAFF. The whole variable domain, remainder taken from reference TRBV19 and TRBJ1-1, is DGGITQSPKYLFRKEGQNVTLSCEQNLNHDAMYWYRQDPGQGLRLIYYSQIVNDFQKGDIAEGYSVSREKKESFPLTVTSAQKNPTAFYLCASSGEGGTEAFFGQGTRLTVV.

This clonotype is deemed medium-sized by its frequency. The CDR3 spells CASSIGINSGANVLTF. The chain combines TRBV19 with TRBJ2-6. The germline CDR1 and CDR2 sequences are LNHDA and SQIVND (reference sequence). The CDR3 has 16 amino acids.

This chain uses TRBV20-1 with TRBJ2-3; the TCRdb call, TRBD2, lacks DNA for checking. CDR1 and CDR2 (germline): DFQATT, SNEGSKA (reference sequence). The length of the CDR3 is 18 residues. CDR3 loop: CSVGGRAFVSTSTDTQYF.

This sequence joins TRBV18 and TRBJ1-2; TCRdb lists TRBD1, though no DNA is available to test this call. The CDR3 totals 15 residues. Germline values: CDR1 KGHSH, CDR2 LQKENI. CDR3 residues: CASSPPAGSFLGYTF.

The chain carries TRBV19 and TRBJ2-1; TCRdb's D gene call, TRBD2, goes unchecked for lack of DNA. Germline CDR1 LNHDA, CDR2 SQIVND (reference sequence). This CDR3 contains 17 residues. The CDR3: CASSGTLLAGVINEQFF.

This clonotype registers medium-sized (0.01 to 0.1%) by frequency. The gene calls are TRBV27 and TRBJ1-5. The CDR3 is made up of 15 amino acids. Germline CDR1 MNHEY, CDR2 SMNVEV (reference sequence). The CDR3 loop is CASRNAGESNQPQHF.

V usage is TRBV4-2 and J usage is TRBJ2-5; checking the TCRdb D call of TRBD1 is not possible without DNA. Germline V CDR1 and CDR2: LGHNA, YNFKEQ. This CDR3 has 15 residues. CDR3 sequence reads: CASSQEWDIQETQYF.

The V call is TRBV6-5, the J call TRBJ2-1; there is no DNA to check the TCRdb D call of TRBD1. There are 14 residues in the CDR3. Looked up from germline, CDR1 is MNHEY and CDR2 is SVGAGI. The CDR3 region is CASSYSTTANEQFF.

The chain's CDR3 is CASSAWDPGTSGQETQYF. The chain combines TRBV11-1 with TRBJ2-5; the D call from TCRdb, TRBD2, cannot be confirmed without DNA. CDR1 SGHAT and CDR2 FQDESV come from the germline V gene (reference sequence). The CDR3 consists of 18 residues.

The chain joins TRBV12-3 or TRBV12-4 to TRBJ1-5; TCRdb indicates TRBD1, and absent DNA this call remains unverified. The CDR3 is 16 residues long. The CDR3 here is CASSLGTGDSNQPQHF.

This chain uses TRBV6-1 with TRBJ2-7; the D call from TCRdb, TRBD1, cannot be confirmed without DNA. Germline V gene data show CDR1 as MNHNS and CDR2 as SASEGT. The CDR3 loop spans 16 amino acids. CDR3: CASRKFPEQGNNEQFF.

V gene TRBV28 combines with J gene TRBJ2-7; TCRdb picks TRBD2, but there is no DNA to check that call. This CDR3 is built from 17 residues. Germline V gene data show CDR1 as MDHEN and CDR2 as SYDVKM. CDR3 residues: CASSLGSEAGDSYEQYF.